A selection of T cell receptor beta chains follows, all from one sample in a study of blood T cell repertoires in COVID-19. Only in-frame clones appear in the TCRdb table, and some are missing; sequencing was by immunoSEQ multiplex PCR. This sample carries about 110,000 clones, 75% to 90% of them seen once, and the ten largest clones take about 32%. Sequenced: peripheral blood. These TCRs come from a woman older than 75 with acute or convalescent COVID-19. Both conserved end residues are part of each CDR3. The D gene is left open where the match is weak. Part of the rows lack a size; the others show once, few, many or a class for expanded clones.

v_gene,j_gene,len,d_gene,abundance,CDR3aa,CDR3nt
TRBV6-5,TRBJ2-7,16,.,.,CASSYSTPAGSYEQYF,TGTGCCAGCAGTTACTCGACTCCGGCCGGCTCCTACGAGCAGTACTTC
TRBV19,TRBJ1-2,13,TRBD1,.,CASGGIQGSGYTF,TGTGCCAGTGGGGGGATACAGGGGTCTGGCTACACCTTC
TRBV30,TRBJ1-6,13,.,.,CAWSGQDMSPLHF,TGTGCCTGGAGTGGCCAGGATATGTCACCCCTCCACTTT
TRBV4-1,TRBJ2-1,11,.,.,CASSQGGEQFF,TGCGCCAGCAGCCAAGGAGGTGAGCAGTTCTTC
TRBV14,TRBJ2-7,11,TRBD2,few,CASAGEYEQYF,TGTGCCAGCGCGGGGGAGTACGAGCAGTACTTC
TRBV10-3,TRBJ2-1,16,.,.,CAISESILADDNEQFF,TGTGCCATCAGTGAGTCGATACTAGCTGACGACAATGAGCAGTTCTTC
TRBV28,TRBJ1-4,16,.,.,CASSLAGGVFGEKLFF,TGTGCCAGCAGTTTAGCTGGGGGGGTATTCGGTGAAAAACTGTTTTTT
TRBV21-1,TRBJ1-2,15,.,.,CASSKAGDRGSGYTF,TGTGCCAGCAGCAAAGCGGGGGACAGGGGGTCTGGCTACACCTTC
TRBV11-2,TRBJ2-7,16,TRBD2,.,CASSLGWGGEAYEQYF,TGTGCCAGCAGCTTAGGCTGGGGGGGGGAGGCCTACGAGCAGTACTTC
TRBV5-1,TRBJ1-1,14,TRBD1,.,CASSLTGVNTEAFF,TGCGCCAGCAGCTTGACAGGGGTGAACACTGAAGCTTTCTTT
TRBV23-1,TRBJ1-6,19,.,.,CASSHGNPGEPSYNSPLHF,TGCGCCAGCAGTCACGGCAATCCAGGGGAACCCTCCTATAATTCACCCCTCCACTTT
TRBV7-9,TRBJ2-6,13,.,once,CASRSQGANVLTF,TGTGCCAGCAGGTCCCAGGGGGCCAACGTCCTGACTTTC
TRBV6-6,TRBJ2-7,14,TRBD1,once,CASSYGQGAGEQYF,TGTGCCAGCAGCTACGGACAGGGGGCGGGTGAGCAGTACTTC
TRBV5-4,TRBJ2-3,19,TRBD2,.,CASSPARLAGGISTDTQYF,TGTGCCAGCAGCCCGGCCAGACTAGCGGGGGGCATAAGCACAGATACGCAGTATTTT
TRBV9,TRBJ1-1,15,TRBD1,.,CASSVEGAVNTEAFF,TGTGCCAGCAGCGTAGAGGGGGCGGTGAACACTGAAGCTTTCTTT
TRBV28,TRBJ1-4,19,TRBD1,few,CASSLSALNRGGANEKLFF,TGTGCCAGCAGTTTAAGCGCCTTAAACAGGGGTGGAGCTAATGAAAAACTGTTTTTT
TRBV19,TRBJ1-4,14,.,once,CASSIRGLSEKLFF,TGTGCCAGTAGTATACGGGGGTTGAGTGAAAAACTGTTTTTT
TRBV12-3/TRBV12-4,TRBJ1-1,13,.,.,CASSSTAYTEAFF,TGTGCCAGCAGTTCGACAGCTTACACTGAAGCTTTCTTT
TRBV6-5,TRBJ1-2,13,.,.,CASSYVAGDGYTF,TGTGCCAGCAGTTACGTGGCAGGGGATGGCTACACCTTC
TRBV28,TRBJ2-7,11,.,.,CASSFQGSRYF,TGTGCCAGCAGTTTCCAGGGTTCGCGGTACTTC
TRBV10-3,TRBJ2-2,13,.,.,CAISEVGAGELFF,TGTGCCATCAGTGAAGTGGGAGCCGGGGAGCTGTTTTTT
TRBV18,TRBJ2-5,15,TRBD1,few,CASSGQGTYQETQYF,TGTGCCAGCTCTGGACAGGGAACTTACCAAGAGACCCAGTACTTC
TRBV7-9,TRBJ2-3,17,TRBD1,.,CASSLTGGMLVTDTQYF,TGTGCCAGCAGCTTAACAGGGGGCATGTTGGTAACAGATACGCAGTATTTT
TRBV2,TRBJ2-1,14,TRBD1,.,CASSSGTGVGGQFF,TGTGCCAGCAGTTCCGGGACAGGGGTCGGAGGGCAGTTCTTC
TRBV10-3,TRBJ2-3,14,.,.,CAIQPGLHTDTQYF,TGTGCCATCCAGCCGGGACTTCACACAGATACGCAGTATTTT
TRBV7-9,TRBJ2-5,15,.,.,CASSSRDTRGETQYF,TGTGCCAGCAGCTCCAGGGACACCCGAGGAGAGACCCAGTACTTC
TRBV5-6,TRBJ2-5,15,.,.,CASSPGLNVQETQYF,TGTGCCAGCAGCCCGGGACTTAACGTACAAGAGACCCAGTACTTC
TRBV5-1,TRBJ2-7,16,TRBD2,.,CASSRLAGGPSYEQYF,TGCGCCAGCAGCCGCTTAGCGGGGGGGCCCTCCTACGAGCAGTACTTC
TRBV18,TRBJ2-5,13,.,.,CASSPRQQETQYF,TGTGCCAGCTCACCGCGACAGCAAGAGACCCAGTACTTC
TRBV29-1,TRBJ2-1,11,TRBD2,.,CSAGGGREQFF,TGCAGCGCCGGGGGGGGGCGTGAGCAGTTCTTC
TRBV9,TRBJ1-2,12,.,.,CASSAGGIGYTF,TGTGCCAGCAGCGCGGGGGGAATAGGCTACACCTTC
TRBV21-1,TRBJ2-3,19,.,.,CASSPVLAGGAWGTDTQYF,TGTGCCAGCAGCCCTGTACTAGCGGGGGGGGCATGGGGCACAGATACGCAGTATTTT
TRBV27,TRBJ1-1,15,.,.,CASSPVPLGRTEAFF,TGTGCCAGCAGTCCGGTCCCCTTGGGGCGGACTGAAGCTTTCTTT
TRBV3-1/TRBV3-2,TRBJ1-2,16,TRBD1,.,CASSRPWTGSNYGYTF,TGTGCCAGCAGCCGCCCTTGGACAGGGTCTAACTATGGCTACACCTTC
TRBV6-2/TRBV6-3,TRBJ1-5,17,.,.,CASSTDWGENSNQPQHF,TGTGCCAGCAGCACAGATTGGGGGGAAAATAGCAATCAGCCCCAGCATTTT
TRBV19,TRBJ2-1,15,TRBD1,.,CASRPGQGRKGEQFF,TGTGCCAGTAGACCAGGACAGGGGAGGAAGGGTGAGCAGTTCTTC
TRBV4-3,TRBJ2-6,17,TRBD1,once,CASSQTTGGSGANVLTF,TGCGCCAGCAGCCAAACGACAGGGGGCTCTGGGGCCAACGTCCTGACTTTC
TRBV7-9,TRBJ2-2,14,TRBD1,.,CASSRQGAAGELFF,TGTGCCAGCAGCAGACAGGGGGCCGCCGGGGAGCTGTTTTTT
TRBV27,TRBJ2-7,16,TRBD2,once,CASSSTGLAGSYEQYF,TGTGCCAGCAGTTCCACGGGACTAGCGGGGTCCTACGAGCAGTACTTC
TRBV30,TRBJ2-3,15,TRBD2,.,CAWGLLAGGTDTQYF,TGTGCCTGGGGGCTCCTAGCGGGGGGGACAGATACGCAGTATTTT
TRBV18,TRBJ1-2,13,TRBD1,few,CASSPQTGTGYTF,TGTGCCAGCTCACCACAGACAGGGACTGGCTACACCTTC
TRBV28,TRBJ1-1,17,.,.,CASSPSGHTTQNTEAFF,TGTGCCAGCAGCCCATCGGGACACACCACTCAAAACACTGAAGCTTTCTTT
TRBV7-8,TRBJ1-2,13,.,.,CASSQQAHYGYTF,TGTGCCAGCAGCCAACAGGCTCACTATGGCTACACCTTC
TRBV28,TRBJ1-2,14,.,.,CASSPGQANYGYTF,TGTGCCAGCAGTCCCGGCCAGGCGAACTATGGCTACACCTTC